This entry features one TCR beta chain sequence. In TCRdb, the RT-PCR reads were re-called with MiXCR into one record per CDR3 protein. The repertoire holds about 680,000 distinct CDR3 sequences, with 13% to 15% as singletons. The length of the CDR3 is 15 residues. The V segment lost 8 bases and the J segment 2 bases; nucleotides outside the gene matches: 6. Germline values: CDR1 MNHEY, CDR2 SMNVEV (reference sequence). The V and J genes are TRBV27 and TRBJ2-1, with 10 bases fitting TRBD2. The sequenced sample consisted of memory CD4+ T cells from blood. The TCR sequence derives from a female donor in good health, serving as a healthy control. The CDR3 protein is CASRMSGGAYNEQFF. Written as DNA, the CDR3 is TGTGCCAGCCGCATGAGCGGGGGGGCCTACAATGAGCAGTTCTTC.